The following is a TCR beta chain sequence with its context. These data belong to a study of cytomegalovirus exposure and HLA in healthy donors. Germline CDR1 and CDR2: LNHDA and SQIVND (reference sequence). Trimming left V 9 bases short and J 4 bases short, with 16 bases between. The CDR3 covers 13 residues. Amplification used 60 Vbeta primers and 13 Jbeta primers. The data were produced by immunoSEQ multiplex PCR, yet TCRdb's version contains in-frame clones alone and is incomplete. The sample carries roughly 110,000 clones, 70% to 85% recorded once. The gene calls are TRBV19 and TRBJ2-7, with a weak D call TRBD1 (7 bases). Sequenced: PBMCs. The receptor was derived from a male donor in good health and CMV-seronegative. The CDR3 loop is CASRESGGYEQYF. CDR3 in DNA: TGTGCCAGCCGGGAGTCAGGGGGATACGAGCAGTACTTC.